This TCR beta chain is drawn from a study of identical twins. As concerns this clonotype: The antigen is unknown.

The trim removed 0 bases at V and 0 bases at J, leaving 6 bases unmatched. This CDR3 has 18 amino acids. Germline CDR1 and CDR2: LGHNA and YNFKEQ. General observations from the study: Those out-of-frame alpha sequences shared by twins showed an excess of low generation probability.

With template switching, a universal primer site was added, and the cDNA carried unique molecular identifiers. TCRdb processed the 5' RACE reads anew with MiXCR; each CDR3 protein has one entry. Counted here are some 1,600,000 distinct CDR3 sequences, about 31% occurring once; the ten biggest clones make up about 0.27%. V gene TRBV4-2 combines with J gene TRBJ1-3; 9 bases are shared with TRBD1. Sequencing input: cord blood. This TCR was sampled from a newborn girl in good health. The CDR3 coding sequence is TGTGCCAGCAGCCAAGAAGGAAGGGGACAGGGCTCTGGAAACACCATATATTTT. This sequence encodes CASSQEGRGQGSGNTIYF.